This T cell receptor beta chain stems from a study of identical twins. J was trimmed by 8 bases and V by 2 bases; bases with no gene match: 7. Per germline, CDR1 MDHEN and CDR2 SYDVKM. This CDR3 comprises 15 residues. This clonotype showed up just a few times. TCRdb redid the calling of the 5' RACE reads with MiXCR, one entry per CDR3 protein. In the table there are roughly 1.6 million distinct CDR3 sequences, 32% of which are singletons. Sequencing was performed on cord blood. This receptor was obtained from a newborn girl in good health. V is TRBV28 and J is TRBJ2-3; 10 nucleotides align to TRBD1. Here the CDR3 reads CASSLGDRGSSTQYF. The CDR3 region has the DNA TGTGCCAGCAGTTTAGGGGACAGGGGATCGTCTACGCAGTATTTT.